Reported below is one T cell receptor beta chain. V lost 4 bases, J lost 1 base, and 10 bases stayed unmatched. The CDR3 totals 17 residues. The germline V gene has CDR1 ENHRY and CDR2 SYGVKD. TCRdb recomputed calls from the RT-PCR reads with MiXCR, one row per CDR3 protein. The profile shows more than 600,000 distinct CDR3 sequences, over 12% of them singletons. Sequenced material: memory CD4+ T cells from blood. The receptor was derived from a female donor in good health, serving as a healthy control. J is TRBJ2-3 and V is TRBV10-3, with 8 bases identical to TRBD2. As DNA, the CDR3 is TGTGCCATCAGTGCAATGTTTCGGGGGGGAGGCACAGATACGCAGTATTTT. It codes for CAISAMFRGGGTDTQYF.